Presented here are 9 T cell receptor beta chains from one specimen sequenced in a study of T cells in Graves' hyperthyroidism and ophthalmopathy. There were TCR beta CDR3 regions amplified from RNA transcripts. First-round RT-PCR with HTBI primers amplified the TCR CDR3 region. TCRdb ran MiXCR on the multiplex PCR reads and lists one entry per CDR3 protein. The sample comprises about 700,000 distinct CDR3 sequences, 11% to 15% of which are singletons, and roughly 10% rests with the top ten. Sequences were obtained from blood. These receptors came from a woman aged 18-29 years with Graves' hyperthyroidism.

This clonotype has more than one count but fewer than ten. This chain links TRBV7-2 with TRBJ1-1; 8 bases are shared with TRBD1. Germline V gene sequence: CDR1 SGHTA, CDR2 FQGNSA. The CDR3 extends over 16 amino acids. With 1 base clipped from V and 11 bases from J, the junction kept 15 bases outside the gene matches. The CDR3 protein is CASSLGTGFGVREAFF. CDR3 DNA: TGTGCCAGCAGCTTAGGGACAGGGTTCGGTGTTCGTGAGGCTTTCTTT.

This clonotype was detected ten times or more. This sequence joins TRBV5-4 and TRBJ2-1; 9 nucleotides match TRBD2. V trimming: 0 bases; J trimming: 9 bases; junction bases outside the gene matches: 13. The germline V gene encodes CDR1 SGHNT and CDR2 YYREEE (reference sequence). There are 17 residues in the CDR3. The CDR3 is CASSLAHPRVAGAEQFF. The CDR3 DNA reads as TGTGCCAGCAGCTTGGCGCATCCACGGGTAGCGGGAGCTGAGCAGTTCTTC.

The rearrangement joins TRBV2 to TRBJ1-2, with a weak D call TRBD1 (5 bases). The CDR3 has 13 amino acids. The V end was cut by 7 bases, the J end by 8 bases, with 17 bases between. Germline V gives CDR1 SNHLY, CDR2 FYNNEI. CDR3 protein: CASNLRGGDGYTF. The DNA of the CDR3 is TGTGCCAGCAACCTTCGGGGCGGGGACGGCTACACCTTC.

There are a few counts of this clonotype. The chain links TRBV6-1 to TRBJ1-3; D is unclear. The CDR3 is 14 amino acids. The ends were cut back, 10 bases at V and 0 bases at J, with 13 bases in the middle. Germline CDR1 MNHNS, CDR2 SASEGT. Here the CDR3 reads CATTKRGSGNTIYF. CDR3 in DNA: TGTGCCACCACCAAACGCGGCTCTGGAAACACCATATATTTT.

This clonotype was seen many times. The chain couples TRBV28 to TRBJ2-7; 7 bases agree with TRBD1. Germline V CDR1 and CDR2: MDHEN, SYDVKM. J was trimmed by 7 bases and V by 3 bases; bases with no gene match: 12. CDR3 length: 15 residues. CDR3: CASSLVGTAVFEQYF. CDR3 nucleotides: TGTGCCAGCAGTTTGGTCGGGACAGCCGTTTTTGAGCAGTACTTC.

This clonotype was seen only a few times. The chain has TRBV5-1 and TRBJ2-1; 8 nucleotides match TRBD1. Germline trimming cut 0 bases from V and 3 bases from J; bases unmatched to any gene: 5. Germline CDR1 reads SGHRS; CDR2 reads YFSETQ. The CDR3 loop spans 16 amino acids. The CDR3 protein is CASSLGRGRDYNEQFF. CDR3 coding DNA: TGCGCCAGCAGCTTGGGCAGGGGGCGGGACTACAATGAGCAGTTCTTC.

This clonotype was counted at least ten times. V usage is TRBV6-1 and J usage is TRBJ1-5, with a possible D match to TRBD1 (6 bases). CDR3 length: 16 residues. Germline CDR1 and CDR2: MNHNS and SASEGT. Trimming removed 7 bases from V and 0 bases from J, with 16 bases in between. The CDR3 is CASTLGQPYSNQPQHF. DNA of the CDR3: TGTGCCAGCACTCTCGGACAGCCGTATAGCAATCAGCCCCAGCATTTT.

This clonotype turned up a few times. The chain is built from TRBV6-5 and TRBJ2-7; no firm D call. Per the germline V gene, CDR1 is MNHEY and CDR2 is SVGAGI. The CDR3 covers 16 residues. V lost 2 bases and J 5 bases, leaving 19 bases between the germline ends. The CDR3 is CASSYPLASPVNEQYF. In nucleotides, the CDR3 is TGTGCCAGCAGTTACCCCCTGGCCTCCCCGGTGAACGAGCAGTACTTC.

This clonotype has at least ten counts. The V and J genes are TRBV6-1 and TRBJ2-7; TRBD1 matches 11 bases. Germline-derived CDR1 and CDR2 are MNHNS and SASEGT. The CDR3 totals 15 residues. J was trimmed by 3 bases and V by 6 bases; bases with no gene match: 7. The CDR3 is CASSQTGTGGYEQYF. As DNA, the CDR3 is TGTGCCAGCAGCCAAACGGGGACAGGGGGCTACGAGCAGTACTTC.